A single sample gave rise to the 30 T cell receptor beta chains below, sequenced in a study of technical replicates of blood from several donors. Profiled with immunoSEQ multiplex PCR; TCRdb holds only in-frame clones, not every one. The table includes about 48,000 clones, about 93% detected once. Sequencing was carried out using PBMCs. These receptors were collected from a human donor in good health. Some clones in this sample may be carry-over from other donors' samples.

The rearrangement uses TRBV2 and TRBJ2-5; 8 bases match TRBD2. Looked up from germline, CDR1 is SNHLY and CDR2 is FYNNEI. V dropped 6 bases and J dropped 1; count of bases not matched to a gene: 7. This CDR3 is 15 amino acids long. Here the CDR3 DNA reads TGTGCCAGCAGCCCCTTCCTAGCGGGCCAAGAGACCCAGTACTTC. Protein product: CASSPFLAGQETQYF.

This clone was recorded only once. The V and J genes are TRBV7-8 and TRBJ2-7, with D possibly TRBD1 on 5 matching bases. The length of the CDR3 is 16 residues. Trimming left V 2 bases short and J 2 bases short, with 16 bases between. Germline CDR1 and CDR2: SGHVS and FQNEAQ. In DNA, the CDR3 is TGTGCCAGCAGCTTAAACCCCGGGCCAGGGCCCTACGAGCAGTACTTC. Translation gives CASSLNPGPGPYEQYF.

This clone appeared a single time. The gene calls are TRBV23-1 and TRBJ2-1; the match to TRBD2 covers 8 bases. TRBV23-1 is classed as an ORF, of uncertain function. This CDR3 has 17 residues. J was trimmed by 7 bases and V by 3 bases; bases with no gene match: 14. The CDR3 nucleotides read TGCGCCAGCAGTCACTCGAATTCTAGCGGGTGGAGGAATGAGCAGTTCTTC. Its translation: CASSHSNSSGWRNEQFF.

J is TRBJ1-2 and V is TRBV19; D might be TRBD1 (6 bases). Germline V lookup: CDR1 LNHDA, CDR2 SQIVND (reference sequence). Between the trimmed V and J ends, which lost 11 bases and 4 bases, there was a span of 14 bases. The CDR3 has 12 residues. The CDR3: CAVEQGFYGYTF. The CDR3 nucleotides read TGTGCCGTCGAACAGGGTTTCTATGGCTACACCTTC.

The V call is TRBV5-6, the J call TRBJ1-1; D is possibly TRBD1 (5 bases). V lost 2 bases, J lost 4 bases, and 21 bases lay in between. The CDR3 is made up of 17 amino acids. Germline V gives CDR1 SGHDT, CDR2 YYEEEE. CDR3 sequence (DNA): TGTGCCAGCAGCTTCCCTCGGGTGGGGCCGTCGGGCACTGAAGCTTTCTTT. Translation gives CASSFPRVGPSGTEAFF.

The chain uses TRBV7-2 and TRBJ2-3; 10 bases agree with TRBD2. Germline-derived CDR1 and CDR2 are SGHTA and FQGNSA. With V trimmed by 5 bases and J by 7 bases, 9 bases remained unmatched. The CDR3 has 15 residues. The CDR3 DNA follows: TGTGCCAGCAGCCGAGCGGGAGGGGGCACTTATACGCAGTATTTT. Its protein product is CASSRAGGGTYTQYF.

In its sample, this clone was seen a few times. Within the sample, other DNA sequences also encode this same CDR3. In DNA form, the CDR3 reads TGTGCCAGCAGCTTAAACCGGGAGACCCAGTACTTC. Translated, it gives CASSLNRETQYF. This chain connects TRBV7-6 to TRBJ2-5; D remains unclear. Germline V gene lookup returns CDR1 SGHVS and CDR2 FNYEAQ. The CDR3 is 12 residues long. The V gene lost 2 bases and the J gene lost 5 bases, with 6 bases spanning the gap.

This clone has more than one count but fewer than ten. The chain links TRBV29-1 to TRBJ1-5, with D possibly TRBD1 on 6 matching bases. V was clipped by 6 bases and J by 4 bases, with 16 bases between them. The CDR3 totals 14 residues. The germline CDR1 and CDR2 sequences are SQVTM and ANQGSEA. Written as DNA, the CDR3 is TGCAGCGTAGCAGACGGACAGAGTAATCAGCCCCAGCATTTT. Protein sequence: CSVADGQSNQPQHF.

This rearrangement joins TRBV13 to TRBJ1-1; D is undetermined. The CDR3 sequence is 13 residues long. Germline CDR1 and CDR2: PRHDT and FYEKMQ (reference sequence). V shed 1 base and J shed 11 bases, with 14 bases lying between them. The DNA of the CDR3 is TGTGCCAGCAGCTTAGCCGGGAGAGGACGGGCTTTCTTT. Protein product: CASSLAGRGRAFF.

The chain carries TRBV7-9 and TRBJ1-6; TRBD1 matches 11 bases. This CDR3 spans 15 amino acids. Per the germline V gene, CDR1 is SEHNR and CDR2 is FQNEAQ (reference sequence). With V trimmed by 5 bases and J by 8 bases, 5 bases remained unmatched. The DNA of the CDR3 is TGTGCCAGCAGCACAGGGACAGGGGGACATTCACCCCTCCACTTT. Its protein is CASSTGTGGHSPLHF.

The chain couples TRBV2 to TRBJ2-3; TRBD2 agrees at 16 bases. CDR3 length: 15 amino acids. Trimming at V came to 11 bases and at J to 3 bases, leaving 5 bases not matched to a gene. Germline loops: CDR1 SNHLY, CDR2 FYNNEI. CDR3 in amino acids: CAGGTSGRGTDTQYF. The CDR3 DNA follows: TGTGCCGGAGGGACTAGCGGGAGGGGAACAGATACGCAGTATTTT.

The chain links TRBV7-9 to TRBJ1-2, with a weak D call TRBD1 (5 bases). The CDR3 spans 14 residues. CDR1 is SEHNR, CDR2 FQNEAQ, per germline (reference sequence). V lost 2 bases and J lost 13, with 20 bases in between. CDR3 residues: CASSLWGVEQGFTF. CDR3 sequence (DNA): TGTGCCAGCAGCTTATGGGGTGTAGAGCAGGGATTCACCTTC.

The chain combines TRBV6-5 with TRBJ2-2; D call uncertain. Trimming removed 2 bases at V and 1 base at J, with 11 bases between. The CDR3 length is 16 residues. CDR1 and CDR2 (germline): MNHEY, SVGAGI. CDR3 bases: TGTGCCAGCAGTTACAGGCGGCTTAAGAACACCGGGGAGCTGTTTTTT. It yields the protein CASSYRRLKNTGELFF.

The chain combines TRBV29-1 with TRBJ1-5; 8 bases are a match to TRBD1. The germline gives CDR1 SQVTM, CDR2 ANQGSEA. This CDR3 comprises 13 residues. The J segment lost 4 bases and the V segment lost 7 bases, leaving 6 bases of the junction unmatched. The CDR3 protein is CSAGTGLNQPQHF. CDR3 coding DNA: TGCAGCGCTGGGACAGGCCTAAATCAGCCCCAGCATTTT.

J is TRBJ2-5 and V is TRBV6-1; D call uncertain. Deletions cut 2 bases from V and 5 bases from J, with 15 bases between. The germline gives CDR1 MNHNS, CDR2 SASEGT. The CDR3 is 15 amino acids. The DNA of the CDR3 is TGTGCCAGCAGTGAAACCCCGGCTAGAATGGAGACCCAGTACTTC. Amino acid sequence: CASSETPARMETQYF.

The chain combines TRBV27 with TRBJ1-2; 7 bases fit TRBD1. Germline-derived CDR1 and CDR2 are MNHEY and SMNVEV (reference sequence). Unmatched junction bases numbered 6, after V lost 6 bases and J lost 2 bases. This CDR3 comprises 14 residues. CDR3 nucleotide sequence: TGTGCCAGCAGCCCCAGGGGGGAGAACTATGGCTACACCTTC. It encodes CASSPRGENYGYTF.

This chain joins TRBV7-8 and TRBJ2-7, with 8 bases matching TRBD1. Germline V gene data show CDR1 as SGHVS and CDR2 as FQNEAQ. With 6 bases clipped from V and 7 bases from J, the junction kept 8 bases outside the gene matches. The CDR3 has 13 amino acids. CDR3 in amino acids: CASRGTGFFEQYF. The CDR3 DNA reads as TGTGCCAGCAGAGGGACAGGATTTTTTGAGCAGTACTTC.

V is TRBV19 and J is TRBJ2-2, with D maybe TRBD1 (5 bases). V gave up 4 bases and J gave up 5 bases, with 17 bases separating them. Germline CDR1 LNHDA, CDR2 SQIVND (reference sequence). CDR3 length: 16 amino acids. The CDR3: CASSTVLGRYTGELFF. DNA for the CDR3: TGTGCCAGTAGTACCGTCCTGGGGCGGTATACCGGGGAGCTGTTTTTT.

This rearrangement joins TRBV5-1 to TRBJ1-5; 12 positions match TRBD1. The V and J ends lost 4 bases and 6 bases, in that order; junction bases with no gene match: 5. Germline V gene data show CDR1 as SGHRS and CDR2 as YFSETQ. The CDR3 runs 15 residues. The CDR3 DNA follows: TGCGCCAGCAGCCCGGGACAGGGGGCGGGTCAGCCCCAGCATTTT. Encoded protein: CASSPGQGAGQPQHF.

The V call is TRBV6-1, the J call TRBJ2-2; 8 bases map to TRBD1. The CDR3 is 15 amino acids. After removal of 7 bases from V and 1 base from J, the junction contained 5 bases not matched to a gene. CDR1 and CDR2 from the germline V gene are MNHNS and SASEGT. DNA of the CDR3: TGTGCCAGCACCTCGACAGGGGAGAACACCGGGGAGCTGTTTTTT. This codes for CASTSTGENTGELFF.

V is TRBV4-3 and J is TRBJ2-1, with 7 bases aligning to TRBD1. V was pared by 5 bases and J by 8 bases, with 9 bases of the junction left unmatched. CDR3 length equals 14 residues. Germline loops: CDR1 LGHNA, CDR2 YSLEER. The CDR3 bases are TGCGCCAGCAGCGACAGGGCTTTCGGGGATGAGCAGTTCTTC. It encodes CASSDRAFGDEQFF.

The count of this clone is one. Here the CDR3 DNA reads TGTGCCAGCAGTTTTTTGGACAGGACCTACGAGCAGTACTTC. This codes for CASSFLDRTYEQYF. The rearrangement uses TRBV6-5 and TRBJ2-7, with TRBD1 identical over 7 bases. CDR3 size: 14 residues. CDR1 is MNHEY and CDR2 is SVGAGI in the germline V gene. With 4 bases clipped from V and 2 bases from J, the junction kept 5 bases outside the gene matches.

This clone was counted once. The V gene is TRBV7-2, the J gene TRBJ1-2; D not certain. In germline, CDR1 is SGHTA, CDR2 FQGNSA. This CDR3 contains 12 residues. V was shortened by 5 bases and J by 8 bases, with 12 bases between the two germline ends. CDR3 sequence: CASSPQFRGYTF. The CDR3 DNA reads as TGTGCCAGCAGCCCTCAATTCAGGGGCTACACCTTC. Variable domain in full (rest from reference TRBV7-2 and TRBJ1-2): GAGVSQSPSNKVTEKGKDVELRCDPISGHTALYWYRQSLGQGLEFLIYFQGNSAPDKSGLPSDRFSAERTGGSVSTLTIQRTQQEDSAVYLCASSPQFRGYTFGSGTRLTVV.

V gene TRBV5-4 combines with J gene TRBJ2-3, with 8 bases lining up with TRBD1. There are 14 residues in the CDR3. Germline V lookup: CDR1 SGHNT, CDR2 YYREEE (reference sequence). V lost 4 bases to trimming and J lost 4 bases; unmatched junction nucleotides: 5. The CDR3 region is CASSRGQGADTQYF. CDR3 in DNA: TGTGCCAGCAGCCGTGGACAGGGCGCAGATACGCAGTATTTT.

This chain joins TRBV7-2 and TRBJ2-5, with D possibly TRBD2 on 6 matching bases. Germline CDR1 is SGHTA and CDR2 is FQGNSA. CDR3 size: 14 residues. V was trimmed by 8 bases and J by 2 bases, leaving 15 bases between them. This chain's CDR3 is CASQELAAQETQYF. Here the CDR3 DNA reads TGTGCCAGCCAGGAACTAGCCGCACAAGAGACCCAGTACTTC.

This clone was recorded only once. The gene calls are TRBV5-1 and TRBJ2-1; TRBD1 aligns across 8 bases. The CDR3 runs 15 residues. The germline CDR1 and CDR2 sequences are SGHRS and YFSETQ. V was clipped by 4 bases and J by 2 bases; unmatched bases: 5. The CDR3 sequence: CASSPRTGTYNEQFF. For the CDR3, the DNA is TGCGCCAGCAGCCCCCGGACAGGGACCTACAATGAGCAGTTCTTC.

The V gene is TRBV11-2, the J gene TRBJ2-1; TRBD2 matches at 11 bases. J was trimmed by 7 bases and V by 5 bases; bases with no gene match: 10. CDR1 SGHAT and CDR2 FQNNGV come from the germline V gene. The CDR3 covers 16 residues. CDR3 sequence reads: CASSGTSGFGVNEQFF. The CDR3 nucleotides are TGTGCCAGCAGCGGGACTAGCGGCTTCGGGGTGAATGAGCAGTTCTTC. Based on the CDR3 plus reference TRBV11-2 and TRBJ2-1, the full variable domain is EAGVAQSPRYKIIEKRQSVAFWCNPISGHATLYWYQQILGQGPKLLIQFQNNGVVDDSQLPKDRFSAERLKGVDSTLKIQPAKLEDSAVYLCASSGTSGFGVNEQFFGPGTRLTVL.

This chain uses TRBV7-9 with TRBJ2-5, with D tentatively TRBD1 (5 bases). Deletions cut 5 bases from V and 5 bases from J, with 18 bases between. Germline V gene lookup returns CDR1 SEHNR and CDR2 FQNEAQ (reference sequence). CDR3 length equals 15 residues. DNA of the CDR3: TGTGCCAGCAGCATTGAACAGACAGTGTTCGAGACCCAGTACTTC. Residues: CASSIEQTVFETQYF. The full variable domain, its missing parts supplied by reference TRBV7-9 and TRBJ2-5, is DTGVSQNPRHKITKRGQNVTFRCDPISEHNRLYWYRQTLGQGPEFLTYFQNEAQLEKSRLLSDRFSAERPKGSFSTLEIQRTEQGDSAMYLCASSIEQTVFETQYFGPGTRLLVL.

The J gene is TRBJ2-3, the V gene TRBV4-1; 9 nucleotides agree with TRBD2. Trimming at V came to 0 bases and at J to 0 bases, leaving 4 bases not matched to a gene. The germline V gene encodes CDR1 MGHRA and CDR2 YSYEKL. CDR3 size: 17 residues. The CDR3 region has the DNA TGCGCCAGCAGCCAAGATGAGCTAGCGGGAAGCACAGATACGCAGTATTTT. It is translated as CASSQDELAGSTDTQYF.

V is TRBV5-4 and J is TRBJ1-1; a weak D match, TRBD1 (6 bases). Germline V lookup: CDR1 SGHNT, CDR2 YYREEE (reference sequence). Trimming took 3 bases from V and 5 from J, leaving 14 bases between them. The CDR3 sequence is 14 residues long. This CDR3 is CASSSRGRGTEAFF. The CDR3 region has the DNA TGTGCCAGCAGCTCGCGGGGGCGCGGGACTGAAGCTTTCTTT.